Following are 18 T cell receptor beta chains from one sample sequenced in a study of blood T cell repertoires in COVID-19. Sequencing was performed with immunoSEQ multiplex PCR; in TCRdb, only in-frame clones are kept and a portion is missing. Among around 310,000 clones listed, 89% were seen once. The sequenced material came from PBMCs or T cells enriched from blood (not recorded which). The receptors here all came from a woman younger than 45 who had recovered from COVID-19.

V usage is TRBV27 and J usage is TRBJ2-7, with 11 bases matching TRBD1. V shed 6 bases and J 4 bases; nucleotides not matched to a gene: 8. Germline V lookup: CDR1 MNHEY, CDR2 SMNVEV (reference sequence). The CDR3 covers 15 residues. CDR3 nucleotides: TGTGCCAGCAGCCGACCGGGACAGGGGGTTTACGAGCAGTACTTC. It translates to CASSRPGQGVYEQYF.

The chain combines TRBV6-1 with TRBJ1-3; tentative D call: TRBD1 (6 bases). The CDR3 contains 14 residues. V was clipped by 3 bases and J by 2 bases, with 8 bases between them. Germline-derived CDR1 and CDR2 are MNHNS and SASEGT. The CDR3 nucleotides read TGTGCCAGCAGTGACAGGGGAGCTGGAAACACCATATATTTT. Protein product: CASSDRGAGNTIYF.

For the CDR3, the DNA is TGTGCCAGCAGTTACCTCCGGGGCCGGGGGACTGAAGCTTTCTTT. Its translation: CASSYLRGRGTEAFF. The V call is TRBV6-5, the J call TRBJ1-1, with D possibly TRBD1 on 5 matching bases. The CDR3 length is 15 residues. Germline CDR1 is MNHEY and CDR2 is SVGAGI. The V and J ends lost 2 bases and 5 bases respectively, with 15 bases between them.

There are a few counts of this clone. The chain recombines TRBV4-3 with TRBJ1-2; tentative D call: TRBD1 (6 bases). V lost 0 bases and J 8 bases, leaving 28 bases between the germline ends. The CDR3 is 19 residues long. Germline loops: CDR1 LGHNA, CDR2 YSLEER. CDR3 sequence (DNA): TGCGCCAGCAGCCAAGATTTCGCTGCCACAGGGTCCGCCGAGAGAGGCTACACCTTC. It specifies CASSQDFAATGSAERGYTF.

The gene calls are TRBV7-9 and TRBJ1-1, with D uncertain. Germline lookup yields CDR1 SEHNR and CDR2 FQNEAQ (reference sequence). V was pared by 5 bases and J by 3 bases, with 10 bases between. The CDR3 consists of 13 residues. The CDR3 loop reads CASSRSRDTEAFF. CDR3 bases: TGTGCCAGCAGCCGATCACGGGACACTGAAGCTTTCTTT.

The V call is TRBV10-3, the J call TRBJ1-6, with 10 bases matching TRBD1. CDR1 ENHRY and CDR2 SYGVKD come from the germline V gene. The CDR3 has 14 amino acids. The V segment lost 6 bases and the J segment 10 bases; nucleotides outside the gene matches: 6. CDR3 sequence: CAISGDRGGSPLHF. For the CDR3, the DNA is TGTGCCATCAGCGGGGACAGGGGTGGCTCACCCCTCCACTTT.

This chain links TRBV9 with TRBJ2-5, with TRBD2 as a possible D gene (6 bases). Trimming pared 4 bases from V and 5 bases from J, leaving 18 bases between. The CDR3 length is 15 residues. Germline V gene lookup returns CDR1 SGDLS and CDR2 YYNGEE. CDR3 nucleotides: TGTGCCAGCAGCCCACGGACTATCTTTAGTGAGACCCAGTACTTC. Amino acids: CASSPRTIFSETQYF. Using reference TRBV9 and TRBJ2-5 for the parts outside the CDR3, the full variable domain is DSGVTQTPKHLITATGQRVTLRCSPRSGDLSVYWYQQSLDQGLQFLIQYYNGEERAKGNILERFSAQQFPDLHSELNLSSLELGDSALYFCASSPRTIFSETQYFGPGTRLLVL.

The V gene is TRBV9, the J gene TRBJ1-1; D gene ambiguous. V was trimmed by 3 bases and J by 5 bases, leaving 17 bases between them. This CDR3 region has 15 residues. Germline loops: CDR1 SGDLS, CDR2 YYNGEE. The CDR3 sequence is CASSAQVSTGTEAFF. DNA for the CDR3: TGTGCCAGCAGCGCGCAGGTTTCTACGGGGACTGAAGCTTTCTTT.

There are a few counts of this clone. The genes are TRBV7-9 and TRBJ1-1; 8 bases align to TRBD1. Germline assignment: CDR1 SEHNR and CDR2 FQNEAQ (reference sequence). The V and J ends lost 2 bases and 7 bases, in that order; junction bases with no gene match: 9. CDR3 length: 15 residues. CDR3 residues: CASSLFVQGANEAFF. The CDR3 nucleotides read TGTGCCAGCAGCTTATTTGTCCAGGGGGCGAATGAAGCTTTCTTT.

The chain uses TRBV27 and TRBJ2-1; D is undetermined. CDR3 length equals 16 residues. Germline lookup yields CDR1 MNHEY and CDR2 SMNVEV (reference sequence). Trimming shortened V by 5 bases and J by 5 bases, and 19 bases separated the two germline ends. The CDR3 loop is CASSGLRRVSHNEQFF. The DNA of the CDR3 is TGTGCCAGCAGTGGGTTACGACGGGTGTCCCACAATGAGCAGTTCTTC.

The chain couples TRBV4-3 to TRBJ1-4; D might be TRBD1 (6 bases). The germline CDR1 and CDR2 sequences are LGHNA and YSLEER. There are 15 residues in the CDR3. Trimming stripped 0 bases from V and 8 bases from J, with 13 bases between. The CDR3 DNA is TGCGCCAGCAGCCAAGAATCAGGGGCGGCGGAAAAACTGTTTTTT. Residues: CASSQESGAAEKLFF.

The chain joins TRBV28 to TRBJ2-1; TRBD2 aligns across 12 bases. J gave up 1 base and V 7 bases, and 11 bases lay outside the gene matches. Germline V gene sequence: CDR1 MDHEN, CDR2 SYDVKM. The length of the CDR3 is 18 residues. The CDR3 sequence: CASNWPSGRGYSYNEQFF. Here the CDR3 DNA reads TGTGCCAGCAATTGGCCTAGCGGGAGGGGGTATTCCTACAATGAGCAGTTCTTC.

V and J are TRBV6-5 and TRBJ2-7; 10 nucleotides agree with TRBD1. With 5 bases clipped from V and 6 bases from J, the junction kept 7 bases outside the gene matches. Germline V CDR1 and CDR2: MNHEY, SVGAGI. This CDR3 comprises 14 residues. CDR3 protein: CASSPGGQGFEQYF. The CDR3 DNA reads TGTGCCAGCAGTCCCGGGGGACAGGGGTTCGAGCAGTACTTC.

The chain couples TRBV2 to TRBJ2-7; TRBD2 matches at 12 bases. Trimming at V came to 6 bases and at J to 5 bases, leaving 8 bases not matched to a gene. The germline gives CDR1 SNHLY, CDR2 FYNNEI. This CDR3 is built from 15 residues. CDR3 in DNA: TGTGCCAGCAGCGGACTAGCGGGGAGGTCGGACGAGCAGTACTTC. As protein: CASSGLAGRSDEQYF.

V is TRBV5-1 and J is TRBJ2-5; D is possibly TRBD2 (6 bases). The germline gives CDR1 SGHRS, CDR2 YFSETQ. V was shortened by 3 bases and J by 4 bases, with 16 bases between the two germline ends. This CDR3 region has 15 residues. This chain's CDR3 is CASSSRDSSRETQYF. The DNA for the CDR3 is TGCGCCAGCAGCTCACGGGACTCATCGAGAGAGACCCAGTACTTC.

The chain couples TRBV9 to TRBJ2-7, with unresolved D. V shed 3 bases and J shed 6 bases, with 7 bases lying between them. CDR1 is SGDLS, CDR2 YYNGEE, per germline. The CDR3 contains 11 residues. The CDR3 DNA reads as TGTGCCAGCAGCGGCCCAGGCGAGCAGTACTTC. Its translation is CASSGPGEQYF. The entire variable domain, with the rest obtained from reference TRBV9 and TRBJ2-7, is as follows: DSGVTQTPKHLITATGQRVTLRCSPRSGDLSVYWYQQSLDQGLQFLIQYYNGEERAKGNILERFSAQQFPDLHSELNLSSLELGDSALYFCASSGPGEQYFGPGTRLTVT.

The rearrangement uses TRBV7-9 and TRBJ2-3; D remains ambiguous. From germline, CDR1 is SEHNR and CDR2 FQNEAQ (reference sequence). Trimming shortened V by 5 bases and J by 1 base, and 13 bases separated the two germline ends. The CDR3 loop spans 15 amino acids. The CDR3 is CASSTTGSGTDTQYF. CDR3 nucleotide sequence: TGTGCCAGCAGCACAACCGGGTCTGGCACAGATACGCAGTATTTT.

V usage is TRBV7-8 and J usage is TRBJ2-6; 8 positions match TRBD2. The CDR3 covers 15 residues. Germline CDR1 is SGHVS and CDR2 is FQNEAQ. V lost 8 bases to trimming and J lost 3 bases; unmatched junction nucleotides: 6. CDR3 in DNA: TGTGCCAGCCCGGGGGGGGGCTTTGGGGCCAACGTCCTGACTTTC. This codes for CASPGGGFGANVLTF.